This is a list of T cell receptor beta chains from one sample in a study of shared clonotypes between healthy human individuals. TCRdb keeps only in-frame clones here, not all; method: immunoSEQ multiplex PCR. The sample contains roughly 2 million clones, over 85% of which appear only once. Sequencing input: naive CD4+ T cells sorted from blood. The receptors were sampled from a man between 18 and 35 years old in good health. Both conserved end residues are part of each CDR3.

TRBV4-3	CASSQARFSYEQYF
TRBV6-5	CASSDGDRSYEQYF
TRBV13	CASSPRTLPYEQYF
TRBV5-6	CASSLLLAGNNEQFF
TRBV10-1	CASGTGTLGSPLHF
TRBV29-1	CSVRDSSYEQYF
TRBV5-1	CASSAPMSSYNEQFF
TRBV10-1	CASSESSGGAYEQYF
TRBV9	CASSVSTSHQETQYF
TRBV6-6	CASSPRTGSSNQPQHF
TRBV18	CASSPLSGGEQYF
TRBV11-2	CASSRDRASYEQYF
TRBV30	CAWNPGQANSPLHF
TRBV6-5	CASSYSLAQGTDTQYF
TRBV6-1	CASSGAAYSNQPQHF
TRBV11-3	CASSPIGTGPNYGYTF
TRBV29-1	CSWREGETQYF
TRBV15	CATSRDGFWGLETQYF
TRBV7-6	CASSPGGPDTQYF
TRBV6-1	CASSDSFIGEKLFF
TRBV9	CASSETGSEKLFF
TRBV30	CAWRVQGANTEAFF
TRBV30	CAWTGSARGYGYTF
TRBV2	CASGREGPNQPQHF
TRBV19	CASSILGGNTEAFF
TRBV5-1	CASSLGTKGADTQYF
TRBV5-1	CASSFATYQETQYF
TRBV6-5	CASSLQGRGYTF
TRBV7-9	CASSLTGGYNEQFF
TRBV4-1	CASSQDLGDRWVEKLFF
TRBV28	CASSRAATSEAFF
TRBV28	CASSLWNTEAFF
TRBV5-1	CASSLEASGRPYNEQFF
TRBV5-1	CASSLFVFGNSGANVLTF
TRBV5-1	CASSLARTELLEQYF
TRBV4-3	CASSQRGGVEKLFF
TRBV7-2	CASSRQGTNTEAFF
TRBV18	CASSQGTADEQFF
TRBV5-4	CASSPQGETQYF
TRBV30	CAWFARLIWSYEQYF
TRBV19	CATASGGNQPQHF
TRBV5-1	CASSLRRGYNEQFF
TRBV2	CASREQDSGANVLTF
TRBV10-3	CAAQGLLNTGELFF
TRBV19	CASSMGQGNNQPQHF
TRBV19	CASNWRGQVNTEAFF
TRBV18	CASSPAGGGYGYTF
TRBV6-5	CASSGAGLAAYEQYF
TRBV2	CASSELGSGGTQYF
TRBV5-5	CASSGLDRGITYEQYF